The subject of this entry is one T cell receptor beta chain. No cognate antigen has been identified for it. The input lacks base qualities; no much larger clone sits a single base away. The immunoSEQ Assay was the method used to sequence TCRbeta CDR3 regions. After extraction, genomic DNA underwent amplification by bias-controlled multiplex PCR, followed by high-throughput sequencing. Per the original workflow: To quantify the absolute abundance of each unique TCRbeta CDR3 region, sequences were collapsed and filtered. T cell fraction was estimated by normalizing TCRbeta template counts to usable DNA, with usable DNA measured through amplification of reference genes found in all nucleated cells. Repertoire TCRs were annotated as SARS-CoV-2-specific when V gene, CDR3 amino acid sequence and J gene were exactly matched to a known reactive TCR set. The reference SARS-CoV-2 TCR set was derived from MIRA and filtered for enrichment in COVID-19-positive ImmuneCODE repertoires, a step that removed public or cross-reactive TCRs. Based on the MIRA antigens, annotated TCRs were further analysed at the level of specific ORF or position within ORF. Breadth was defined as the number of annotated unique rearrangements divided by the total number of unique productive rearrangements, and depth was defined as the summed frequency of the annotated unique rearrangements. Two-sided Wilcoxon rank-sum tests were used to compare TCR breadth between groups. This is the immuneACCESS table as TCRdb keeps it, with only in-frame sequences that have V and J called. A part of the clones is gone; compared with another copy, unresolved V genes explain less than half, and the rest is unexplained. D and trimming were read from the DNA, whereas the V and J calls and clone size are those reported in that table. The sample records about 460,000 clones, roughly 87% of which are singletons. The top ten hold 1.7% of the sample.

The treatment or condition label of this sample denotes: roughly 20 received Ad26.COV2.S at low or high dose, single or two shots; 5 received placebo; per-sample allocation not given. For vaccine and placebo recipients, the sequenced repertoires came from samples collected on day 63 after the first injection. Between 29 July and 7 August 2020, Cohort 1b enrolled 20 to 30 adults aged 18-55 years at one site in Boston, USA. Ad26.COV2.S was a replication-incompetent adenovirus type 26 vector that expressed a prefusion-stabilized SARS-CoV-2 spike protein derived from the original Wuhan strain. CDR1 LNHNV and CDR2 YYDKDF were looked up in the germline V gene (reference sequence). The CDR3, cysteine through phenylalanine, is 14 amino acids long. The CDR3 DNA has 42 bases and is translated from base 1. V sheds 1 base and J sheds 3 bases, leaving 7 bases between their ends. This sample is drawn from a study of Ad26.COV2.S vaccination and SARS-CoV-2 variants (dated by TCRdb to the early 2020s). Regarding the study in general: Vaccine-arm donors came from COV1001, a multicentre, randomized, double-blind, placebo-controlled phase I-IIa trial of Ad26.COV2.S in healthy adults. Ad26.COV2.S was administered intramuscularly at 5 x 10^10 or 1 x 10^11 viral particles, either as a single shot or as two shots given 56 days apart. Sequencing of the TCRbeta repertoire served to evaluate the specificity and breadth of SARS-CoV-2-reactive T cell receptors following Ad26.COV2.S vaccination. A total of approximately 32 samples were included in the TCR-sequenced set, comprising some 20 Ad26.COV2.S vaccine recipients, 5 placebo recipients and 8 SARS-CoV-2 convalescent individuals. Trial participants were randomized into five groups of five, in which low-dose or high-dose Ad26.COV2.S was given once or twice, or placebo was given on both occasions. Investigators remained blinded to trial group allocation during experiments and outcome assessment. Results and caveats for the whole study, not just this receptor: After vaccination, spike-specific CD8+ and CD4+ T cell responses were reported to show substantial breadth. Higher spike-specific TCR breadth was observed in Ad26.COV2.S recipients than in placebo recipients (P = 0.0014). Vaccine and placebo recipients had comparable non-spike TCR breadth, which fits with the vaccine containing only spike. Comparing responses between vaccine doses or regimens was not something the study was powered to do. The authors noted that total T cell responses may have been underestimated by the TCR breadth and depth analyses.

The source material was peripheral blood, sampled in a trial of Ad26.COV2.S vaccine versus placebo. The receptor comes from a person between 18 and 60 years old who received the Ad26.COV2.S COVID-19 vaccine or a placebo. The chain links TRBV15 with TRBJ2-1; the D call is possibly TRBD1 or TRBD2, each sharing 5 bases. This receptor has the CDR3 CATSRVGGYNEQFF. The DNA sequence is TGTGCCACCAGCAGAGTTGGGGGCTACAATGAGCAGTTCTTC.